The present TCR beta chain was sequenced within a study of T cell responses to AZD1222 COVID-19 vaccine. Study results and limitations: With dominance at 160-218 and 743-854, vaccine-associated CD4 TCRs spanned spike. Only after the peak T cell response were repertoires sampled. There were mostly white British donors and more females than males, and clonal diversity was possibly underestimated. Epitopes outside B.1.351 and B.1.1.7 mutated regions reportedly drew nearly half of spike TCRs.

Data came from immunoSEQ multiplex PCR; TCRdb stores just in-frame clones and leaves some out. Found here are around 110,000 clones, around 85% of them singletons; the top ten hold roughly 3.9%. This CDR3 is built from 14 residues. In germline, CDR1 is LGHDT, CDR2 YNNKEL (reference sequence). V was pared by 4 bases and J by 6 bases, with 16 bases between. This clone was counted once. What it binds is not known. The rearrangement joins TRBV3-1 (or the pseudogene TRBV3-2) to TRBJ2-7; tentative D call: TRBD2 (5 bases). Specimen: peripheral blood, collected on day 0 of MenACWY control vaccination. The clonotype was recovered from an adult in good health. CDR3 coding DNA: TGTGCCAGCAGCCCCCGGGGTCGATTAGTCGAGCAGTACTTC. Residues: CASSPRGRLVEQYF.